This T cell receptor (beta chain) was captured by sequencing in a study of T-cell reconstitution after alpha-beta-depleted transplantation in children. This clonotype appeared a few times. TCRbeta library preparation incorporated unique molecular identifiers. TCRdb analysed the PCR reads with MiXCR anew, one entry per CDR3 protein. The sample includes approximately 420,000 distinct CDR3 sequences, roughly 10% seen only once; the top ten take 4.5% to 7%. The ends were cut back, 1 base at V and 6 bases at J, with 16 bases in the middle. Per germline, CDR1 SGHRS and CDR2 YFSETQ. The CDR3 contains 15 residues.

This receptor was identified in a human donor who donated a stem cell graft to a child with acute myeloid leukemia. The specimen comprised PBMCs from the stem cell graft donor, sampled from the stem cell graft. This rearrangement joins TRBV5-1 to TRBJ1-2; possibly TRBD1 for D (5 bases). The CDR3: CASSLWAAPGDGYTF. CDR3 DNA sequence: TGCGCCAGCAGCTTGTGGGCAGCCCCGGGGGATGGCTACACCTTC.